This TCR beta chain was recorded in a study of early T cells in non-severe SARS-CoV-2 infection. Trimming cost V 4 bases and J 2 bases, with 8 bases left between them. Germline V gene lookup returns CDR1 ENHRY and CDR2 SYGVKD. CDR3 length: 13 residues. This clonotype appeared a few times. A single record per CDR3 protein comes from TCRdb applying MiXCR to the 5' RACE reads. The table has approximately 71,000 distinct CDR3 sequences, roughly an eighth seen once; the top ten hold over 11%. Sequencing was performed on whole blood. V is TRBV10-3 and J is TRBJ2-5; possibly TRBD1 for D (6 bases). The sequence was obtained from an adult who was a healthcare worker with PCR-confirmed SARS-CoV-2 infection or an uninfected control (not recorded which). For the CDR3, the DNA is TGTGCCATCAGTGCAGGGGTTCAAGAGACCCAGTACTTC. Its translation is CAISAGVQETQYF.